This passage covers 20 T cell receptor beta chains from one sample sequenced in a study of blood T cell repertoires in COVID-19. TCRdb's table, derived via immunoSEQ multiplex PCR, lists solely in-frame clones and lacks some. The sample carries about 190,000 clones, 75% to 90% recorded once. Source material: peripheral blood. Receptors originate from a man aged 40-49 years with acute or convalescent COVID-19.

By sample fraction, this clone is medium-sized. This chain uses TRBV9 with TRBJ1-5; no clear D gene. With 3 bases removed from V and 4 bases from J, the gap between germline ends came to 11 bases. Germline CDR1 is SGDLS and CDR2 is YYNGEE. This CDR3 has 14 residues. CDR3 region: CASSDTPKNQPQHF. The CDR3 DNA reads TGTGCCAGCAGCGATACACCCAAAAATCAGCCCCAGCATTTT.

V is TRBV4-2 and J is TRBJ2-3; TRBD1 aligns across 10 bases. With 1 base clipped from V and 4 bases from J, the junction kept 2 bases outside the gene matches. Germline values: CDR1 LGHNA, CDR2 YNFKEQ. The CDR3 has 15 amino acids. The DNA of the CDR3 is TGTGCCAGCAGCCAAGCCGGGACAGGGGCAGATACGCAGTATTTT. It translates to CASSQAGTGADTQYF.

This chain connects TRBV18 to TRBJ2-6, with TRBD1 matching 7 bases. The CDR3 has 17 amino acids. V was pared by 3 bases and J by 3 bases, with 8 bases of the junction left unmatched. Germline CDR1 KGHSH, CDR2 LQKENI. In DNA, the CDR3 is TGTGCCAGCTCACCCGTCCTGACAGGGATTGGGGCCAACGTCCTGACTTTC. It encodes CASSPVLTGIGANVLTF.

The chain joins TRBV5-4 to TRBJ1-2, with a possible D match to TRBD1 (6 bases). There are 13 residues in the CDR3. V was pared by 2 bases and J by 4 bases, with 9 bases between. Germline lookup yields CDR1 SGHNT and CDR2 YYREEE (reference sequence). In nucleotides, the CDR3 is TGTGCCAGCAGCTTACGGGGGGCCTATGGCTACACCTTC. Amino acid sequence: CASSLRGAYGYTF.

V and J are TRBV30 and TRBJ1-1, with 7 positions matching TRBD1. The germline V gene encodes CDR1 GTSNPN and CDR2 SVGIG (reference sequence). The CDR3 has 14 amino acids. Unmatched junction bases numbered 12, after V lost 0 bases and J lost 11 bases. CDR3 in amino acids: CAWSVGTAIVGAFF. CDR3 in DNA: TGTGCCTGGAGTGTGGGGACAGCTATAGTGGGGGCTTTCTTT. Full variable domain (missing parts from reference TRBV30 and TRBJ1-1): SQTIHQWPATLVQPVGSPLSLECTVEGTSNPNLYWYRQAAGRGLQLLFYSVGIGQISSEVPQNLSASRPQDRQFILSSKKLLLSDSGFYLCAWSVGTAIVGAFFGQGTRLTVV.

The chain carries TRBV5-1 and TRBJ2-1; maybe TRBD1 (5 bases). Germline CDR1 is SGHRS and CDR2 is YFSETQ. This CDR3 has 12 amino acids. The germline V and J ends were trimmed by 5 bases and 5 bases, with 8 bases remaining between them. This CDR3 is CASRGPNNEQFF. In DNA, the CDR3 is TGCGCCAGCAGGGGGCCCAACAATGAGCAGTTCTTC.

This clone turned up a few times. J is TRBJ1-3 and V is TRBV29-1; tentative D call: TRBD1 (6 bases). V shed 4 bases and J shed 0 bases, with 16 bases lying between them. The CDR3 consists of 16 residues. The germline CDR1 and CDR2 sequences are SQVTM and ANQGSEA. This CDR3 is CSVASVGAPSGNTIYF. CDR3 nucleotides: TGCAGCGTTGCGAGTGTGGGGGCCCCCTCTGGAAACACCATATATTTT.

V and J are TRBV28 and TRBJ1-1; D unresolved. Germline values: CDR1 MDHEN, CDR2 SYDVKM. V was trimmed by 3 bases and J by 0 bases, leaving 8 bases between them. There are 14 residues in the CDR3. The CDR3 is CASSLGSMNTEAFF. CDR3 DNA: TGTGCCAGCAGTTTGGGCAGTATGAACACTGAAGCTTTCTTT.

The rearrangement links TRBV5-1 to TRBJ1-1; 8 positions agree with TRBD1. The CDR3 is 15 residues long. Germline V gene sequence: CDR1 SGHRS, CDR2 YFSETQ. The V and J ends lost 4 bases and 5 bases, in that order; junction bases with no gene match: 10. CDR3 DNA sequence: TGCGCCAGCAGCGCCCGACAGGGGCAGATGACTGAAGCTTTCTTT. Its protein product is CASSARQGQMTEAFF.

The V call is TRBV24-1, the J call TRBJ1-3; no clear D gene. Germline CDR1 is KGHDR and CDR2 is SFDVKD. This CDR3 region has 13 residues. Deletions cut 5 bases from V and 1 base from J, with 5 bases between. In DNA form, the CDR3 reads TGTGCCACCAGTGCTGTGTCTGGAAACACCATATATTTT. Amino acid sequence: CATSAVSGNTIYF.

The chain recombines TRBV11-2 with TRBJ1-4; the D gene is possibly TRBD1 (5 bases). The V gene lost 4 bases and the J gene lost 3 bases, with 12 bases spanning the gap. This CDR3 region has 15 residues. Germline CDR1 is SGHAT and CDR2 is FQNNGV. The CDR3 nucleotides are TGTGCCAGCAGCTGGGGGGGAGCGGCTAATGAAAAACTGTTTTTT. This gives the protein CASSWGGAANEKLFF.

Points on this clone: It is unclear where the CDR3 begins or ends on the DNA, so no DNA is shown, and the CDR3 is as TCRdb lists it. V gene TRBV27 combines with J gene TRBJ1-2. The CDR3 extends over 13 residues, inclusive of both ends. Germline CDR1 is MNHEY and CDR2 is SMNVEV (reference sequence). The CDR3 reads CASSLERDYGYTF.

The rearrangement joins TRBV7-9 to TRBJ1-4; D not resolved. In germline, CDR1 is SEHNR, CDR2 FQNEAQ (reference sequence). CDR3 length: 15 amino acids. V was trimmed by 0 bases and J by 8 bases, leaving 13 bases between them. In DNA form, the CDR3 reads TGTGCCAGCAGCTTAGCCGCGGGATACCTGGAAAAACTGTTTTTT. It codes for CASSLAAGYLEKLFF.

The V gene is TRBV27, the J gene TRBJ2-3; 9 bases are shared with TRBD2. The V and J ends lost 5 bases and 7 bases, in that order; junction bases with no gene match: 4. Germline CDR1 reads MNHEY; CDR2 reads SMNVEV (reference sequence). The CDR3 sequence is 13 residues long. The CDR3 is CASSAGGPHTQYF. Here the CDR3 DNA reads TGTGCCAGCAGTGCGGGGGGGCCGCATACGCAGTATTTT.

In DNA form, the CDR3 reads TGCGCCAGCACTCCGGAGGAGGGTTTATTTCAGCCCCAGCATTTT. This encodes CASTPEEGLFQPQHF. The chain couples TRBV10-2 to TRBJ1-5; D remains unclear. V lost 7 bases to trimming and J lost 6 bases, with 19 bases between them. Germline assignment: CDR1 WSHSY and CDR2 SAAADI. This CDR3 region has 15 residues.

The V gene is TRBV6-6, the J gene TRBJ1-6; a weak D match, TRBD1 (6 bases). This CDR3 spans 15 amino acids. CDR1 is MNHNY and CDR2 is SVGAGI in the germline V gene (reference sequence). The ends were cut back, 2 bases at V and 7 bases at J, with 12 bases in the middle. The CDR3 nucleotides are TGTGCCAGCAGTTACGGGGGGGGGCGGAATTCACCCCTCCACTTT. Its translation is CASSYGGGRNSPLHF.

The rearrangement joins TRBV10-2 to TRBJ2-7; 7 bases map to TRBD2. In germline, CDR1 is WSHSY, CDR2 SAAADI. The J segment lost 3 bases and the V segment lost 0 bases, leaving 2 bases of the junction unmatched. This CDR3 is 14 amino acids long. CDR3 amino acids: CASSESGRGYEQYF. CDR3 DNA sequence: TGCGCCAGCAGTGAGTCGGGGAGGGGCTACGAGCAGTACTTC.

The chain links TRBV6-5 to TRBJ1-3, with a possible D match to TRBD1 (5 bases). The V end was cut by 9 bases, the J end by 0 bases, with 15 bases between. Germline V lookup: CDR1 MNHEY, CDR2 SVGAGI. The CDR3 has 15 residues. CDR3 in amino acids: CASGGRAGSGNTIYF. Written as DNA, the CDR3 is TGTGCCAGTGGGGGGAGGGCGGGCTCTGGAAACACCATATATTTT.

CDR3 coding DNA: TGTGCCACCAGTACCATTGGACAGGGCTCCTGGATGGGCAATCAGCCCCAGCATTTT. Protein product: CATSTIGQGSWMGNQPQHF. The V gene is TRBV24-1, the J gene TRBJ1-5; TRBD1 agrees at 8 bases. Germline trimming cut 6 bases from V and 2 bases from J; bases unmatched to any gene: 17. This CDR3 contains 19 residues. Germline V lookup: CDR1 KGHDR, CDR2 SFDVKD.

V is TRBV29-1 and J is TRBJ1-3; D gene ambiguous. V was shortened by 3 bases and J by 2 bases, with 8 bases between the two germline ends. CDR3 length: 13 amino acids. Per the germline V gene, CDR1 is SQVTM and CDR2 is ANQGSEA. The CDR3 coding sequence is TGCAGCGTTGAGGCCCATACTGGAAACACCATATATTTT. Translation: CSVEAHTGNTIYF.